Listed below are T cell receptor beta chains from one sample, sequenced in a study of blood T cell repertoires in COVID-19. The repertoire was sequenced with immunoSEQ multiplex PCR; TCRdb's copy has only in-frame clones and lacks some. The sample contains 250,000 to 400,000 clones, 85% to 90% of which appear only once. The material sequenced was peripheral blood. The receptors derive from a woman aged 25-40 years with COVID-19, enrolled during active disease. Each CDR3 is given with its conserved first and last residue. A D gene is named only where the DNA matches it firmly. Size values are once, few and many counts, or a class for expanded clones, and some rows have none.

V	size	D	J	CDR3	DNA
TRBV7-9	NA	TRBD1	TRBJ2-5	CASSTGVGWETQYF	TGTGCCAGCAGCACAGGGGTTGGGTGGGAGACCCAGTACTTC
TRBV14	few	NA	TRBJ2-7	CASSQAGYEQYF	TGTGCCAGCAGCCAAGCGGGGTACGAGCAGTACTTC
TRBV11-2	NA	TRBD1	TRBJ1-1	CASRSQGTRNTEAFF	TGTGCCAGCAGGTCACAGGGGACGAGGAACACTGAAGCTTTCTTT
TRBV3-1/TRBV3-2	NA	TRBD1	TRBJ1-5	CASSKRTGPNQPQHF	TGTGCCAGCAGCAAACGGACAGGGCCCAATCAGCCCCAGCATTTT
TRBV5-1	NA	TRBD2	TRBJ2-5	CASRPSGSNSPQETQYF	TGCGCCAGCAGACCTAGCGGGAGTAATTCCCCCCAAGAGACCCAGTACTTC
TRBV19	NA	TRBD2	TRBJ2-1	CASSMGLAGEPYNEQFF	TGTGCCAGTAGTATGGGACTAGCGGGAGAACCTTACAATGAGCAGTTCTTC
TRBV11-2	NA	NA	TRBJ2-3	CASSLMEGTQDTQYF	TGTGCCAGCAGCTTAATGGAGGGGACCCAGGATACGCAGTATTTT
TRBV24-1	NA	NA	TRBJ2-7	CATSDSRTKPYEQYF	TGTGCCACCAGTGATTCCCGGACTAAGCCCTACGAGCAGTACTTC
TRBV18	NA	NA	TRBJ2-5	CASSPTPQETQYF	TGTGCCAGCTCCCCTACCCCACAAGAGACCCAGTACTTC
TRBV6-5	NA	TRBD2	TRBJ2-2	CASSSPTSANTGELFF	TGTGCCAGCAGTTCACCGACTAGCGCGAACACCGGGGAGCTGTTTTTT
TRBV7-2	NA	TRBD2	TRBJ2-5	CASSLALAGGVETQYF	TGTGCCAGCAGCTTAGCGCTAGCGGGAGGAGTGGAGACCCAGTACTTC
TRBV6-5	NA	NA	TRBJ1-1	CASRTPNTEAFF	TGTGCCAGCAGAACACCGAACACTGAAGCTTTCTTT
TRBV5-8	NA	NA	TRBJ2-3	CASSLGSAKPTDTQYF	TGTGCCAGCAGCTTGGGCAGCGCTAAGCCCACAGATACGCAGTATTTT
TRBV11-2	NA	NA	TRBJ1-3	CASSSVEGRLSIYF	TGTGCCAGCAGCTCCGTTGAGGGAAGATTGTCCATATATTTT
TRBV7-8	once	TRBD1	TRBJ1-4	CASSSSPTQGAPGKLFF	TGTGCCAGCAGCTCCTCCCCGACCCAGGGGGCGCCGGGAAAACTGTTTTTT
TRBV7-2	NA	TRBD1	TRBJ2-3	CASSPGQGIADTQYF	TGTGCCAGCAGCCCAGGACAGGGGATCGCAGATACGCAGTATTTT
TRBV6-5	NA	TRBD1	TRBJ2-2	CASSFDRGTGELFF	TGTGCCAGCAGCTTCGACAGGGGCACCGGGGAGCTGTTTTTT
TRBV7-9	NA	NA	TRBJ1-2	CASSLEGGPYTF	TGTGCCAGCAGCTTAGAAGGGGGTCCCTACACCTTC
TRBV5-1	NA	NA	TRBJ1-3	CASSLESGYRRNTIYF	TGCGCCAGCAGCTTGGAGTCGGGGTATAGGCGAAACACCATATATTTT
TRBV19	NA	NA	TRBJ1-3	CASSETGGTGNTIYF	TGTGCCAGTAGTGAGACAGGAGGAACTGGAAACACCATATATTTT
TRBV5-5	NA	TRBD1	TRBJ1-6	CASSWADRGSNSPLHF	TGTGCCAGCAGCTGGGCCGACAGGGGTAGTAATTCACCCCTCCACTTT
TRBV19	NA	NA	TRBJ2-2	CASSIRPGSPGELFF	TGTGCCAGTAGTATTCGGCCGGGGTCCCCCGGGGAGCTGTTTTTT
TRBV5-1	NA	TRBD1	TRBJ2-2	CASSLEGTGPGELFF	TGCGCCAGCAGCTTGGAGGGGACAGGGCCCGGGGAGCTGTTTTTT
TRBV5-4	NA	TRBD1	TRBJ2-1	CASKSTGQVYNEQFF	TGTGCCAGCAAGTCCACCGGACAGGTATACAATGAGCAGTTCTTC
TRBV11-2	NA	NA	TRBJ2-7	CASSFFEGYEQYF	TGTGCCAGCAGCTTTTTTGAGGGCTACGAGCAGTACTTC
TRBV29-1	NA	NA	TRBJ2-7	CSVGDRYEQYF	TGCAGCGTCGGTGACAGGTACGAGCAGTACTTC
TRBV6-5	NA	TRBD2	TRBJ2-7	CASSLAGGRYEQYF	TGTGCCAGCAGCCTAGCGGGAGGTCGCTACGAGCAGTACTTC